The source of this TCR beta chain is a study of CD8 T cells in Susac syndrome. Trimming took off 2 bases at V and 0 bases at J, with 5 bases between the two ends. In germline, CDR1 is SNHLY, CDR2 FYNNEI. The CDR3 totals 14 residues. Comment on this clonotype: Its cognate antigen is unknown.

Study observations and caveats: The study acknowledged a relatively small number of individuals in its TCR sequencing and HLA analysis.

Reverse transcription of roughly 0.45 to 1 ug RNA used random hexamers. TCRdb fed the immunoSEQ multiplex PCR reads into MiXCR, producing one record per CDR3 protein. In the table there are 150,000 to 180,000 distinct CDR3 sequences, less than 97% of which are singletons. V gene TRBV2 combines with J gene TRBJ1-5; D unclear. This sequence was found in a human donor with multiple sclerosis. Sample: CD8+ T cells from PBMCs. The CDR3 region is CASSERHSNQPQHF. The CDR3 nucleotides are TGTGCCAGCAGTGAACGGCATAGCAATCAGCCCCAGCATTTT.